The 2 T cell receptor beta chains reported below all come from one sample, sequenced in a study of Ad26.COV2.S vaccination and SARS-CoV-2 variants. Treatment noted: some 19 received Ad26.COV2.S at low or high dose, single or two shots; 5 received placebo; per-sample allocation not given. Sampling was done on day 63 after the first vaccine or placebo injection. Profiling relied on immunoSEQ multiplex PCR, and the TCRdb table lists in-frame clones only, not all of them. The data hold around 320,000 clones, with just over 85% observed a single time. Sequences were derived from peripheral blood, sampled in a trial of Ad26.COV2.S vaccine versus placebo. All receptors derive from a person between 18 and 60 years old who received the Ad26.COV2.S COVID-19 vaccine or a placebo.

V usage is TRBV7-2 and J usage is TRBJ1-5, with a tentative D call TRBD1 (6 bases). The CDR3 totals 14 residues. The V gene's germline CDR1 is SGHTA and CDR2 FQGNSA. The germline V and J ends were trimmed by 1 base and 7 bases, with 11 bases remaining between them. CDR3 loop: CASSLEGGGQPQHF. CDR3 sequence (DNA): TGTGCCAGCAGCTTAGAGGGGGGGGGCCAGCCCCAGCATTTT.

This chain joins TRBV12-3 or TRBV12-4 and TRBJ1-6, with D tentatively TRBD1 (5 bases). This CDR3 region has 13 residues. Trimming took off 5 bases at V and 10 bases at J, with 12 bases between the two ends. The CDR3 sequence is CASSPSQGSPLHF. CDR3 nucleotide sequence: TGTGCCAGCAGTCCTTCGCAGGGATCACCCCTCCACTTT.